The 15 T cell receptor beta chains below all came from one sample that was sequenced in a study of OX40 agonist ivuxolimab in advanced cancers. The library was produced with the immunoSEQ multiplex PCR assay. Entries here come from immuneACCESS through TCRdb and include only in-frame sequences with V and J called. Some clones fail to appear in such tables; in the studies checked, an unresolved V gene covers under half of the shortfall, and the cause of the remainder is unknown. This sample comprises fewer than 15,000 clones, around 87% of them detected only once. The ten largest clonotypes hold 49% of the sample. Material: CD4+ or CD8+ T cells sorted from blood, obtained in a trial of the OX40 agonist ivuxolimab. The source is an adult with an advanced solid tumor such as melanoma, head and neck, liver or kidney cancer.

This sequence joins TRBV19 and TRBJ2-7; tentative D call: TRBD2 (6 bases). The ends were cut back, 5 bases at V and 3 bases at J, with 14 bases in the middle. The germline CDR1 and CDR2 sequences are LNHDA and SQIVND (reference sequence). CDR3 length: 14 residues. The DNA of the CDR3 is TGTGCCAGTAGTCCCACTAGCCCCGTCTACGAGCAGTACTTC. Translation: CASSPTSPVYEQYF.

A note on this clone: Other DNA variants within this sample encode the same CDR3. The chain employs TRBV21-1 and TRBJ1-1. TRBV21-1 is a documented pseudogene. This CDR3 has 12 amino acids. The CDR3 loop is CASSGSNTEAFF. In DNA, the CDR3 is TGTGCCAGCAGCGGTAGTAACACTGAAGCTTTCTTT.

The CDR3 is CASSVEAGGYNEQFF. The DNA for the CDR3 is TGTGCCAGCAGCGTAGAGGCAGGGGGCTACAATGAGCAGTTCTTC. This chain uses TRBV9 with TRBJ2-1; TRBD1 matches 7 bases. Losses at the gene ends were 0 bases for V and 3 bases for J; bases not matched to a gene: 3. The CDR3 spans 15 residues. The germline V gene encodes CDR1 SGDLS and CDR2 YYNGEE.

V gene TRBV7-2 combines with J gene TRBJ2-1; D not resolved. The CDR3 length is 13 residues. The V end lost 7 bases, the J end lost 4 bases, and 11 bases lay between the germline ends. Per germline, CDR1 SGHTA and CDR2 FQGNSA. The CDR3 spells CASNVDIYNEQFF. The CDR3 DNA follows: TGTGCCAGCAACGTCGACATTTACAATGAGCAGTTCTTC. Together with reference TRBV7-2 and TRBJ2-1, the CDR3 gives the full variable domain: GAGVSQSPSNKVTEKGKDVELRCDPISGHTALYWYRQSLGQGLEFLIYFQGNSAPDKSGLPSDRFSAERTGGSVSTLTIQRTQQEDSAVYLCASNVDIYNEQFFGPGTRLTVL.

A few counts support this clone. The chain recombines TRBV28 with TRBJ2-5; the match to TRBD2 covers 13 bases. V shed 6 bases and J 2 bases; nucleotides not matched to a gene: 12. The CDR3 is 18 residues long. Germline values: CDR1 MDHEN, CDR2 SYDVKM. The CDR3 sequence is CASSRTSGRAIKQETQYF. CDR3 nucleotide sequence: TGTGCCAGCAGCCGCACTAGCGGGAGGGCGATTAAACAAGAGACCCAGTACTTC.

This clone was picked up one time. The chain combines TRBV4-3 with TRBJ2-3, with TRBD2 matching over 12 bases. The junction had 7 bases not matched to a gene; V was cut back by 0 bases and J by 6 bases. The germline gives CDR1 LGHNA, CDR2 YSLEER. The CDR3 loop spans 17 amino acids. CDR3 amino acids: CASSQEASGRARDTQYF. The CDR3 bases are TGCGCCAGCAGCCAAGAGGCTAGCGGGAGGGCCAGGGATACGCAGTATTTT.

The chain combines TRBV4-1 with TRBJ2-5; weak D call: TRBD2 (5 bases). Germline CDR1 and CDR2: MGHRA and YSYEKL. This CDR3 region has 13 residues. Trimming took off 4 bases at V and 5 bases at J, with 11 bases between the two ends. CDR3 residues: CASSRGPSETQYF. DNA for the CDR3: TGCGCCAGCAGCCGCGGGCCCTCGGAGACCCAGTACTTC.

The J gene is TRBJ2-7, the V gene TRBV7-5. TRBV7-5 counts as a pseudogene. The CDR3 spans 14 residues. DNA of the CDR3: TGTGCCAGCAGCTTTGGTGGGAACCTCTACGAGCAGTACTTC. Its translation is CASSFGGNLYEQYF.

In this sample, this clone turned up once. Written as DNA, the CDR3 is TGTGCCAGCAGTCGGCCCAGGGTGTACTACGAGCAGTACTTC. Translated: CASSRPRVYYEQYF. The gene calls are TRBV28 and TRBJ2-7; tentatively, D is TRBD1 (5 bases). V gave up 5 bases and J gave up 3 bases, with 14 bases separating them. The CDR3 totals 14 residues. Germline loops: CDR1 MDHEN, CDR2 SYDVKM.

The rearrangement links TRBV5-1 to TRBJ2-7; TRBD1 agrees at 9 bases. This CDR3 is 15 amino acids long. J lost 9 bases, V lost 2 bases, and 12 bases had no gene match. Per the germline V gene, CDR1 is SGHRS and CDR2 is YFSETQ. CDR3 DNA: TGCGCCAGCAGCTTCTCCGTCCCGGGACAGGGTGGGCAGTACTTC. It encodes CASSFSVPGQGGQYF.

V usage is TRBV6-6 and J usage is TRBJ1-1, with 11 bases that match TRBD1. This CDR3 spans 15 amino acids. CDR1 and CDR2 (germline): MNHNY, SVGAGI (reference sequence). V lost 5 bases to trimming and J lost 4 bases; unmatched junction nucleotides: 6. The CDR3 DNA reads TGTGCCAGCAGTCAGACCGGGACAGGGGGCACTGAAGCTTTCTTT. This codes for CASSQTGTGGTEAFF.

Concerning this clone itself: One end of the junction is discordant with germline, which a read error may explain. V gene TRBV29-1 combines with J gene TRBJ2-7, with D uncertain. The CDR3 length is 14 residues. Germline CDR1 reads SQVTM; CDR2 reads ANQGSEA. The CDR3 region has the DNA TGCAGCGCCGCCCTTCTAGGAGTCTCCCACGAGCAGTACTTC. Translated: CSAALLGVSHEQYF.

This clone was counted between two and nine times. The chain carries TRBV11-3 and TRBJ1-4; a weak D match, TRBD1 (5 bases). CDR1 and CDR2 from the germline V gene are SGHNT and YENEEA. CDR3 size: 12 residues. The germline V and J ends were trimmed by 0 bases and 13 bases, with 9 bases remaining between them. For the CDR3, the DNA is TGTGCCAGCAGCTTAGAATCGGGGGGACTGTTTTTT. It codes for CASSLESGGLFF.

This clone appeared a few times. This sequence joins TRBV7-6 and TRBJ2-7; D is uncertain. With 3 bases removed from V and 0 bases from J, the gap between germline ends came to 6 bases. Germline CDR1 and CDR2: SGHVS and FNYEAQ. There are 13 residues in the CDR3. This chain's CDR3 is CASSLASSYEQYF. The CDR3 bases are TGTGCCAGCAGCTTGGCCAGCTCCTACGAGCAGTACTTC. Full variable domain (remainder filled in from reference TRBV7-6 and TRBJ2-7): GAGVSQSPRYKVTKRGQDVALRCDPISGHVSLYWYRQALGQGPEFLTYFNYEAQQDKSGLPNDRFSAERPEGSISTLTIQRTEQRDSAMYRCASSLASSYEQYFGPGTRLTVT.

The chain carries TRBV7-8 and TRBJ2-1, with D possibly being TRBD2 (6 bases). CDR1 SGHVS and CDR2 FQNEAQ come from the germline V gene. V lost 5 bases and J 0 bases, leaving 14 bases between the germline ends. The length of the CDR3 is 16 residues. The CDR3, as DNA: TGTGCCAGCAGCCCAGCGGAGGGGAGCTCCTACAATGAGCAGTTCTTC. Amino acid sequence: CASSPAEGSSYNEQFF. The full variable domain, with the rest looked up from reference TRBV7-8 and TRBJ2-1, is GAGVSQSPRYKVAKRGQDVALRCDPISGHVSLFWYQQALGQGPEFLTYFQNEAQLDKSGLPSDRFFAERPEGSVSTLKIQRTQQEDSAVYLCASSPAEGSSYNEQFFGPGTRLTVL.